This T cell receptor (beta chain) was documented in a study of T-cell memory formation after mild COVID-19. Study-wide findings and caveats: Contracting clones from day 15 to 85 showed balanced CD4/CD8; later expanders favored CD4+.

Per the germline V gene, CDR1 is SGHRS and CDR2 is YFSETQ. This CDR3 has 14 residues. V was clipped by 0 bases and J by 1 base, with 7 bases between them. On this clonotype: Antigen: not known.

Each CDR3 protein is one row after TCRdb ran MiXCR on the 5' RACE reads. There are approximately 500,000 distinct CDR3 sequences in the sample; about 23% occur only once, and roughly an eighth lies in the top ten. The clonotype originates from an adult woman who had mild COVID-19 (a few samples of this study predate the infection). Cell type and time point are not known. Material for sequencing was PBMCs or a T cell subset sorted from them (not recorded which). The chain employs TRBV5-1 and TRBJ1-1; possible D gene TRBD1, 5 bases. CDR3 sequence reads: CASSLGQWNTEAFF. The CDR3 nucleotides read TGCGCCAGCAGCTTGGGACAGTGGAACACTGAAGCTTTCTTT.